The clone carrying this T cell receptor (beta chain) has a handful of counts. The germline gives CDR1 MDHEN, CDR2 SYDVKM. The CDR3 consists of 12 residues. The germline V and J ends were trimmed by 3 bases and 10 bases, with 10 bases remaining between them. These data come from a study of blood T cell repertoires in COVID-19. Per the study methods: Estimated nucleated cell counts came from reference gene primer amplification. Assay used: immunoSEQ multiplex PCR; TCRdb lists only in-frame clones, some missing. V and J calls plus clone size are reproduced from that table; the DNA served to infer D and trimming. The sample shows 180,000 or so clones, 65% to 90% of them seen only once.

The specimen sequenced was peripheral blood. This TCR was sampled from a man in his fifties or sixties with acute or convalescent COVID-19. The chain carries TRBV28 and TRBJ2-1; the D gene is possibly TRBD2 (5 bases). In DNA form, the CDR3 reads TGTGCCAGCAGTTTGCAAGGCGGGGAGCAGTTCTTC. The encoded protein is CASSLQGGEQFF.